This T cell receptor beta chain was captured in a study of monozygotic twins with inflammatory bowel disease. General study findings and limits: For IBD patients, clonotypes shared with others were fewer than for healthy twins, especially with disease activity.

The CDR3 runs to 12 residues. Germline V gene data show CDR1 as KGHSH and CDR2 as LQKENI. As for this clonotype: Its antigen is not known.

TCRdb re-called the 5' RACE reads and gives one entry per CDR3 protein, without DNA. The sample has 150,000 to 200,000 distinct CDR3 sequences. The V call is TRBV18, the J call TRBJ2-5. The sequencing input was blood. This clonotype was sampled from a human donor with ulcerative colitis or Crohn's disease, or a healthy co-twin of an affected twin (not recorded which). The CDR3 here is CASSPSQETQYF.